These 21 T cell receptor beta chains share one sample of origin, sequenced in a study of graft-versus-host responses after intestinal transplantation. Repertoires were generated with immunoSEQ multiplex PCR, while TCRdb's copy carries only in-frame clones and drops some. The data contain fewer than 50,000 clones, over 75% of them singletons. The specimen comprised PBMCs, sampled 524 days after transplant. The receptors here all came from a human patient who received an intestinal transplant, so some T cells may come from the graft donor.

There are a few counts of this clone. The J gene is TRBJ2-5, the V gene TRBV5-6, with 7 bases aligning to TRBD1. CDR1 is SGHDT and CDR2 is YYEEEE in the germline V gene. This CDR3 contains 13 residues. With V trimmed by 3 bases and J by 1 base, 0 bases remained unmatched. The CDR3 is CASSWDSQETQYF. Written as DNA, the CDR3 is TGTGCCAGCAGCTGGGACAGCCAAGAGACCCAGTACTTC. Variable domain in full (rest from reference TRBV5-6 and TRBJ2-5): DAGVTQSPTHLIKTRGQQVTLRCSPKSGHDTVSWYQQALGQGPQFIFQYYEEEERQRGNFPDRFSGHQFPNYSSELNVNALLLGDSALYLCASSWDSQETQYFGPGTRLLVL.

This chain links TRBV6-1 with TRBJ1-4, with 10 bases that match TRBD1. The CDR3 has 14 amino acids. J was trimmed by 6 bases and V by 6 bases; bases with no gene match: 4. The V gene's germline CDR1 is MNHNS and CDR2 SASEGT. The CDR3 bases are TGTGCCAGCAGGGGGGGACAGGGGCATGAAAAACTGTTTTTT. Protein product: CASRGGQGHEKLFF.

The rearrangement links TRBV27 to TRBJ1-1, with 8 bases lining up with TRBD1. Germline CDR1 reads MNHEY; CDR2 reads SMNVEV (reference sequence). The ends lost 8 bases at V and 2 bases at J; junction bases unmatched: 13. This CDR3 is built from 16 residues. Here the CDR3 reads CASRHLRTGKNTEAFF. The CDR3 DNA reads TGTGCCAGCCGACATTTAAGGACAGGGAAAAACACTGAAGCTTTCTTT.

The chain carries TRBV18 and TRBJ1-6; TRBD1 is a possible D gene (6 bases). V lost 2 bases to trimming and J lost 6 bases, with 8 bases between them. CDR1 is KGHSH and CDR2 is LQKENI in the germline V gene. The CDR3 extends over 14 amino acids. CDR3 residues: CASSPEQGNSPLHF. CDR3 sequence (DNA): TGTGCCAGCTCACCAGAACAGGGTAATTCACCCCTCCACTTT.

This sequence joins TRBV4-1 and TRBJ1-2; possibly TRBD1 for D (5 bases). V was trimmed by 1 base and J by 4 bases, leaving 13 bases between them. The length of the CDR3 is 15 residues. Germline V gene lookup returns CDR1 MGHRA and CDR2 YSYEKL. CDR3 bases: TGCGCCAGCAGCCAAGCTCTGGCAGGGAGCTATGGCTACACCTTC. This codes for CASSQALAGSYGYTF.

CDR3 sequence reads: CATSGLAGGLNEQFF. As DNA, the CDR3 is TGTGCCACCTCGGGACTAGCGGGAGGGTTGAATGAGCAGTTCTTC. This rearrangement joins TRBV28 to TRBJ2-1; TRBD2 matches at 16 bases. The CDR3 totals 15 residues. V trimming: 10 bases; J trimming: 7 bases; junction bases outside the gene matches: 7. Germline V gives CDR1 MDHEN, CDR2 SYDVKM. Using reference TRBV28 and TRBJ2-1 for the parts outside the CDR3, the full variable domain is DVKVTQSSRYLVKRTGEKVFLECVQDMDHENMFWYRQDPGLGLRLIYFSYDVKMKEKGDIPEGYSVSREKKERFSLILESASTNQTSMYLCATSGLAGGLNEQFFGPGTRLTVL.

The chain couples TRBV27 to TRBJ2-1; 15 bases map to TRBD2. Germline V gene sequence: CDR1 MNHEY, CDR2 SMNVEV (reference sequence). The CDR3 runs 15 residues. After removal of 6 bases from V and 7 bases from J, the junction contained 4 bases not matched to a gene. The CDR3 region is CASSVGTSGRNEQFF. The CDR3 DNA is TGTGCCAGCAGCGTCGGGACTAGCGGGAGGAATGAGCAGTTCTTC.

The V and J genes are TRBV7-8 and TRBJ2-7, with no clear D. This CDR3 has 13 residues. CDR1 is SGHVS and CDR2 is FQNEAQ in the germline V gene. Deletions cut 5 bases from V and 1 base from J, with 9 bases between. For the CDR3, the DNA is TGTGCCAGCAGCCAGCTACAATCCTACGAGCAGTACTTC. Translated: CASSQLQSYEQYF.

The chain couples TRBV2 to TRBJ2-3; D may be TRBD2 (5 bases). The ends were cut back, 4 bases at V and 1 base at J, with 12 bases in the middle. There are 15 residues in the CDR3. Germline V gene lookup returns CDR1 SNHLY and CDR2 FYNNEI. CDR3 amino acids: CASSVRRAGTDTQYF. In DNA, the CDR3 is TGTGCCAGCAGTGTGAGGAGAGCGGGCACAGATACGCAGTATTTT.

The genes are TRBV19 and TRBJ1-4, with D uncertain. This CDR3 is 14 amino acids long. Germline loops: CDR1 LNHDA, CDR2 SQIVND (reference sequence). Trimming left V 1 base short and J 7 bases short, with 10 bases between. The CDR3 nucleotides are TGTGCCAGTAGTATAGGAGGCCCGATTGAAAAACTGTTTTTT. Its translation is CASSIGGPIEKLFF.

The J gene is TRBJ1-1, the V gene TRBV28; D perhaps matches TRBD1 (5 bases). Germline loops: CDR1 MDHEN, CDR2 SYDVKM. This CDR3 contains 14 residues. V was trimmed by 6 bases and J by 2 bases, leaving 13 bases between them. CDR3 residues: CASRETDSNTEAFF. As DNA, the CDR3 is TGTGCCAGCAGGGAGACAGATTCAAACACTGAAGCTTTCTTT.

The chain uses TRBV19 and TRBJ1-5; D is uncertain. Between the trimmed V and J ends, which lost 2 bases and 0 bases, there was a span of 8 bases. This CDR3 region has 15 residues. From germline, CDR1 is LNHDA and CDR2 SQIVND (reference sequence). The DNA for the CDR3 is TGTGCCAGTAGTATAACATCGAATAGCAATCAGCCCCAGCATTTT. Translating gives CASSITSNSNQPQHF.

This clone was counted once. The chain has TRBV15 and TRBJ2-1, with 10 nucleotides matching TRBD2. Trimming at V came to 0 bases and at J to 8 bases, leaving 7 bases not matched to a gene. The V gene's germline CDR1 is LNHNV and CDR2 YYDKDF (reference sequence). CDR3 length: 16 residues. CDR3 DNA sequence: TGTGCCACCAGCAGAGAAGTGACTAGCGGGTTCGATGAGCAGTTCTTC. Translating gives CATSREVTSGFDEQFF.

The V gene is TRBV21-1, the J gene TRBJ1-5. TRBV21-1 is an annotated pseudogene. The CDR3 runs to 18 residues. CDR3 sequence (DNA): TGTGCCAGCAGCAACTCAAGGTCCGGGGCCGATAGCAATCAGCCCCAGCATTTT. Residues: CASSNSRSGADSNQPQHF.

V gene TRBV19 combines with J gene TRBJ1-2, with D hard to call. Germline lookup yields CDR1 LNHDA and CDR2 SQIVND (reference sequence). This CDR3 contains 13 residues. V lost 7 bases and J 4 bases, leaving 13 bases between the germline ends. CDR3 sequence (DNA): TGTGCCAGTACGCGGAGAATTTTCTATGGCTACACCTTC. It yields the protein CASTRRIFYGYTF. Full variable domain (missing parts from reference TRBV19 and TRBJ1-2): DGGITQSPKYLFRKEGQNVTLSCEQNLNHDAMYWYRQDPGQGLRLIYYSQIVNDFQKGDIAEGYSVSREKKESFPLTVTSAQKNPTAFYLCASTRRIFYGYTFGSGTRLTVV.

This clone showed up just once. The chain has TRBV4-2 and TRBJ2-3; possible D gene TRBD1, 6 bases. Trimming stripped 4 bases from V and 3 bases from J, with 14 bases between. CDR1 is LGHNA, CDR2 YNFKEQ, per germline. The CDR3 covers 15 residues. DNA of the CDR3: TGTGCCAGCAGCCCGTACTCAGGGGTTACAGATACGCAGTATTTT. This encodes CASSPYSGVTDTQYF.

The V call is TRBV11-2, the J call TRBJ1-2, with D hard to call. V shed 5 bases and J shed 4 bases, with 8 bases lying between them. CDR3 length: 12 residues. Looked up from germline, CDR1 is SGHAT and CDR2 is FQNNGV. The CDR3 is CASSQPFYGYTF. The CDR3 bases are TGTGCCAGCAGCCAACCCTTCTATGGCTACACCTTC.

The chain couples TRBV28 to TRBJ2-7; no clear D. Germline assignment: CDR1 MDHEN and CDR2 SYDVKM. This CDR3 is built from 15 residues. Trimming took off 0 bases at V and 0 bases at J, with 9 bases between the two ends. CDR3 coding DNA: TGTGCCAGCAGTTTATGGCAAGCCACCTCCTACGAGCAGTACTTC. Protein product: CASSLWQATSYEQYF.

In this sample, this clone turned up once. The chain recombines TRBV27 with TRBJ2-7; 12 nucleotides align to TRBD2. The length of the CDR3 is 17 residues. The V and J ends lost 2 bases and 2 bases, in that order; junction bases with no gene match: 7. Germline CDR1 and CDR2: MNHEY and SMNVEV (reference sequence). DNA for the CDR3: TGTGCCAGCAGTTTAGCGCCGGGACTAGCGGGTACCTACGAGCAGTACTTC. Residues: CASSLAPGLAGTYEQYF.

This chain joins TRBV28 and TRBJ1-6; no clear D. CDR3 size: 14 residues. The germline gives CDR1 MDHEN, CDR2 SYDVKM. V was trimmed by 6 bases and J by 4 bases, leaving 10 bases between them. The CDR3 is CASSVVLYNSPLHF. Written as DNA, the CDR3 is TGTGCCAGCAGCGTGGTGCTTTATAATTCACCCCTCCACTTT.

The chain combines TRBV7-2 with TRBJ1-4, with 7 bases that match TRBD1. The CDR3 is 15 residues long. J gave up 5 bases and V 6 bases, and 9 bases lay outside the gene matches. CDR1 SGHTA and CDR2 FQGNSA come from the germline V gene. The CDR3 nucleotides are TGTGCCAGCAGTCTAACGGACAGGTACAATGAAAAACTGTTTTTT. Its protein is CASSLTDRYNEKLFF.